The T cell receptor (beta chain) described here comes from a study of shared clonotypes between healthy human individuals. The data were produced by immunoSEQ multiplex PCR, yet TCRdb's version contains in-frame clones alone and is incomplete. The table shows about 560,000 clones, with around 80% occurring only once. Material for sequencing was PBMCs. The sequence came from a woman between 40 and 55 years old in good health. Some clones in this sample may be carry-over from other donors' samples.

The CDR3 DNA sequence: TGTGCCAGCATGGCTCAGTTCCACGGGGAGCAGTACTTC. Its translation is CASMAQFHGEQYF. The chain links TRBV2 to TRBJ2-7; D is unresolved. V was clipped by 7 bases and J by 7 bases, with 17 bases between them. Germline lookup yields CDR1 SNHLY and CDR2 FYNNEI. The CDR3 loop spans 13 amino acids.